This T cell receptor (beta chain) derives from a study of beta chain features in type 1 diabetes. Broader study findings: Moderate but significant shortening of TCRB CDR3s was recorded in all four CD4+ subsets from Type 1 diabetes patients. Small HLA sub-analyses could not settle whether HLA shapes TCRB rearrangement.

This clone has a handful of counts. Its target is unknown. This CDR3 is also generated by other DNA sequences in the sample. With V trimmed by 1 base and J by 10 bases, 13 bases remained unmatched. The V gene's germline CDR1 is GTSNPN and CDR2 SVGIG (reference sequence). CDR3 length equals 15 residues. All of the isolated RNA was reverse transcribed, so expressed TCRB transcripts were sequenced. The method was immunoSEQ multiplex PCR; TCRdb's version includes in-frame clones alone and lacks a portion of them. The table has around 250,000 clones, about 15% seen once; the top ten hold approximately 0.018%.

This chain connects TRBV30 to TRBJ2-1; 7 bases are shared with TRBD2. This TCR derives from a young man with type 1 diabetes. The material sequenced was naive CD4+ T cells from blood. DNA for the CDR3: TGTGCCTGGAGTGCGGGCTATCCTAGGGGAGGGGAGCAGTTCTTC. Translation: CAWSAGYPRGGEQFF. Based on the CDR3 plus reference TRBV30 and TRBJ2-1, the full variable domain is SQTIHQWPATLVQPVGSPLSLECTVEGTSNPNLYWYRQAAGRGLQLLFYSVGIGQISSEVPQNLSASRPQDRQFILSSKKLLLSDSGFYLCAWSAGYPRGGEQFFGPGTRLTVL.